The sequence of this TCR beta chain was determined in a study of T cell changes during pregnancy in multiple sclerosis. Only in-frame clones appear in the TCRdb table, and some are missing; sequencing was by immunoSEQ multiplex PCR. The sample contains about 50,000 clones, 92% of which appear only once. The V and J ends lost 0 bases and 6 bases, in that order; junction bases with no gene match: 8. The CDR3 has 17 amino acids. Per germline, CDR1 SGDLS and CDR2 YYNGEE. This clone came up once. This clonotype originated in a female donor with multiple sclerosis, enrolled in a pregnancy study. Here the sequenced sample was CD4+ T cells from peripheral blood mononuclear cells, taken in the third trimester of pregnancy. The chain recombines TRBV9 with TRBJ1-4, with 10 bases matching TRBD1. The CDR3: CASSVGDRGAKDEKLFF. CDR3 DNA: TGTGCCAGCAGCGTAGGGGACAGGGGCGCGAAGGATGAAAAACTGTTTTTT.